The 26 T cell receptor beta chains in this list originate from one sample, sequenced in a study of human T cells and chemical hapten exposure. Time point noted: patch test 1, 2 weeks after DPC sensitization. Treatment in this sample: therapeutic diphenylcyclopropenone sensitization with weekly scalp DPC. Each CDR3 protein is one row after TCRdb ran MiXCR on the RACE reads. This sample has around 120,000 distinct CDR3 sequences, with about an eighth found just once. The source was whole blood, collected in connection with sensitization to the hapten diphenylcyclopropenone (DPC). All receptors derive from a man between 18 and 35 years old with alopecia areata. Some clones in this sample may be carry-over from other donors' samples.

This clonotype was counted a few times. This chain joins TRBV5-5 and TRBJ2-1; D gene unclear. The germline V gene has CDR1 SGHKS and CDR2 YYEKEE (reference sequence). V lost 5 bases and J lost 8, with 8 bases in between. This CDR3 has 11 residues. DNA of the CDR3: TGTGCCAGCAGAGACGCCGATGAGCAGTTCTTC. It translates to CASRDADEQFF.

This sequence joins TRBV9 and TRBJ2-7; TRBD1 aligns across 9 bases. This CDR3 comprises 15 residues. Losses at the gene ends were 3 bases for V and 3 bases for J; bases not matched to a gene: 7. The germline gives CDR1 SGDLS, CDR2 YYNGEE. CDR3 sequence reads: CASSEGTGSFYEQYF. The CDR3 DNA reads TGTGCCAGCAGCGAGGGGACAGGGTCGTTCTACGAGCAGTACTTC.

CDR3 amino acids: CASGDLGTVNEQFF. CDR3 DNA: TGTGCCAGCGGCGACTTGGGGACGGTCAATGAGCAGTTCTTC. The chain employs TRBV11-2 and TRBJ2-1; D is tentatively TRBD1 or TRBD2 (5 bases each). Trimming took off 8 bases at V and 6 bases at J, with 17 bases between the two ends. This CDR3 is built from 14 residues. CDR1 is SGHAT, CDR2 FQNNGV, per germline.

This clonotype turned up a few times. DNA for the CDR3: TGCAGTGCTAGACCCCAGTCCGGACTTGAAGCTTTCTTT. Its translation is CSARPQSGLEAFF. The chain has TRBV20-1 and TRBJ1-1; D call uncertain. The CDR3 runs to 13 residues. The germline V and J ends were trimmed by 2 bases and 7 bases, with 14 bases remaining between them. In germline, CDR1 is DFQATT, CDR2 SNEGSKA (reference sequence).

V and J are TRBV4-2 and TRBJ2-2; either TRBD1 or TRBD2 may supply D (5 bases each). The CDR3 extends over 14 amino acids. The V end lost 10 bases, the J end lost 4 bases, and 16 bases lay between the germline ends. The germline gives CDR1 LGHNA, CDR2 YNFKEQ. The DNA of the CDR3 is TGTGCCATCTCGAAGGGACCAGGCACCGGGGAGCTGTTTTTT. Its translation is CAISKGPGTGELFF.

This clonotype has ten or more counts. The chain combines TRBV4-1 with TRBJ1-1; D may be TRBD1 (5 bases). Germline assignment: CDR1 MGHRA and CDR2 YSYEKL. The CDR3 runs 17 residues. With 1 base removed from V and 0 bases from J, the gap between germline ends came to 15 bases. CDR3 sequence: CASSQGYLGVLNTEAFF. The CDR3 DNA reads TGCGCCAGCAGCCAAGGCTACTTAGGGGTTCTGAACACTGAAGCTTTCTTT.

V usage is TRBV2 and J usage is TRBJ2-3; D perhaps matches TRBD2 (5 bases). Germline V gene sequence: CDR1 SNHLY, CDR2 FYNNEI. This CDR3 has 16 amino acids. The ends were cut back, 6 bases at V and 1 base at J, with 17 bases in the middle. The CDR3 region is CASSPTTGRGTDTQYF. CDR3 bases: TGTGCCAGCAGCCCAACAACGGGGAGAGGCACAGATACGCAGTATTTT.

This clonotype was found many times. The rearrangement links TRBV7-3 to TRBJ2-1, with D perhaps matching TRBD1 (5 bases). V dropped 5 bases and J dropped 7 bases, with 18 bases sitting between them. The CDR3 is 15 amino acids. CDR1 and CDR2 from the germline V gene are SGHTA and FQGTGA. The CDR3 sequence: CASSPYDREMNEQFF. The CDR3 nucleotides read TGTGCCAGCAGCCCCTATGACAGAGAAATGAATGAGCAGTTCTTC.

This rearrangement joins TRBV7-8 to TRBJ2-1; D is possibly TRBD1 (6 bases). Trimming pared 5 bases from V and 5 bases from J, leaving 19 bases between. Germline loops: CDR1 SGHVS, CDR2 FQNEAQ. The length of the CDR3 is 16 residues. The CDR3: CASSPTGVEHDNEQFF. As DNA, the CDR3 is TGTGCCAGCAGCCCGACAGGTGTCGAACATGACAATGAGCAGTTCTTC.

The rearrangement uses TRBV7-2 and TRBJ1-3; D is ambiguous. V was clipped by 1 base and J by 2 bases, with 9 bases between them. The CDR3 has 15 residues. Germline values: CDR1 SGHTA, CDR2 FQGNSA. CDR3 sequence reads: CASSLGSGPGNTIYF. For the CDR3, the DNA is TGTGCCAGCAGCTTAGGGTCTGGACCTGGAAACACCATATATTTT.

This clonotype was counted a few times. The chain is built from TRBV24-1 and TRBJ2-1; D call uncertain. The CDR3 length is 13 residues. V shed 3 bases and J shed 1 base, with 3 bases lying between them. Germline V gene lookup returns CDR1 KGHDR and CDR2 SFDVKD. This CDR3 reads CATSDGSYNEQFF. CDR3 bases: TGTGCCACCAGTGATGGGTCCTACAATGAGCAGTTCTTC.

The chain carries TRBV14 and TRBJ2-1; unclear D gene. The CDR3 totals 14 residues. Germline CDR1 reads SGHDN; CDR2 reads FVKESK. V was clipped by 1 base and J by 4 bases, with 8 bases between them. CDR3 nucleotides: TGTGCCAGCAGCCAAGTGGGATGGTACAATGAGCAGTTCTTC. It yields the protein CASSQVGWYNEQFF.

This clonotype has more than one count but fewer than ten. This chain links TRBV20-1 with TRBJ1-5; D is possibly TRBD1 (5 bases). The germline V gene has CDR1 DFQATT and CDR2 SNEGSKA (reference sequence). Between the trimmed V and J ends, which lost 1 base and 4 bases, there was a span of 20 bases. CDR3 length: 17 amino acids. The CDR3 spells CSARAAPPTEGNQPQHF. As DNA, the CDR3 is TGCAGTGCTAGAGCCGCCCCTCCGACGGAGGGGAATCAGCCCCAGCATTTT.

A few counts support this clonotype. The genes are TRBV6-2 or TRBV6-3 and TRBJ1-5, with no clear D. Germline lookup yields CDR1 MNHEY and CDR2 SVGEGT. There are 17 residues in the CDR3. V gave up 5 bases and J gave up 4 bases, with 21 bases separating them. The DNA of the CDR3 is TGTGCCAGCAGTCCCCAGACCCGGTCGCGGACTAATCAGCCCCAGCATTTT. This encodes CASSPQTRSRTNQPQHF.

The V gene is TRBV5-1, the J gene TRBJ1-5; 10 bases line up with TRBD1. V shed 2 bases and J 6 bases; nucleotides not matched to a gene: 2. Germline values: CDR1 SGHRS, CDR2 YFSETQ. The CDR3 sequence is 14 residues long. CDR3 bases: TGCGCCAGCAGCTTAAGACAGGGGGCTCAGCCCCAGCATTTT. Its protein is CASSLRQGAQPQHF.

This clonotype was seen only once. One junction end disagrees with the germline gene, perhaps due to a read error. The chain links TRBV20-1 to TRBJ1-6; D is unresolved. Germline CDR1 DFQATT, CDR2 SNEGSKA (reference sequence). The CDR3 loop spans 16 amino acids. The CDR3 DNA sequence: TGCAGTGCTAGAGATGGAAGGCTGATTAATAATTCACCCCTCCACTTC. It is translated as CSARDGRLINNSPLHF.

This clonotype has more than one count but fewer than ten. V and J are TRBV9 and TRBJ2-7, with D possibly being TRBD1 (6 bases). CDR1 and CDR2 (germline): SGDLS, YYNGEE. The CDR3 is 14 residues long. Trimming left V 5 bases short and J 0 bases short, with 12 bases between. CDR3 region: CASSPTGSSYEQYF. In DNA, the CDR3 is TGTGCCAGCAGTCCTACAGGGAGCTCCTACGAGCAGTACTTC.

The J gene is TRBJ2-2, the V gene TRBV7-2, with TRBD2 identical over 7 bases. Germline loops: CDR1 SGHTA, CDR2 FQGNSA. This CDR3 contains 14 residues. V lost 5 bases and J lost 7; bases outside the gene matches: 7. The CDR3 sequence is CASSVFREGGELFF. CDR3 DNA: TGTGCCAGCAGCGTTTTCAGGGAGGGCGGGGAGCTGTTTTTT. The complete variable domain, with remaining parts taken from reference TRBV7-2 and TRBJ2-2, reads GAGVSQSPSNKVTEKGKDVELRCDPISGHTALYWYRQSLGQGLEFLIYFQGNSAPDKSGLPSDRFSAERTGGSVSTLTIQRTQQEDSAVYLCASSVFREGGELFFGEGSRLTVL.

This clonotype turned up a few times. This rearrangement joins TRBV6-1 to TRBJ2-1; TRBD2 is a possible D gene (6 bases). Trimming removed 1 base at V and 6 bases at J, with 7 bases between. Germline CDR1 and CDR2: MNHNS and SASEGT. This CDR3 contains 13 residues. The CDR3 loop is CASSEVGLNEQFF. CDR3 nucleotides: TGTGCCAGCAGTGAAGTGGGACTCAATGAGCAGTTCTTC.

At least ten counts were recorded for this clonotype. This chain connects TRBV12-3 or TRBV12-4 to TRBJ1-1; 9 bases agree with TRBD1. CDR3 length: 17 amino acids. V lost 3 bases, J lost 3 bases, and 11 bases stayed unmatched. CDR3 sequence reads: CASSLDPGTGLYTEAFF. The DNA of the CDR3 is TGTGCCAGCAGTTTGGATCCCGGGACAGGGCTTTACACTGAAGCTTTCTTT.

The rearrangement joins TRBV6-2 or TRBV6-3 to TRBJ2-7; D unclear. There are 15 residues in the CDR3. CDR1 MNHEY and CDR2 SVGEGT come from the germline V gene. Trimming pared 0 bases from V and 2 bases from J, leaving 11 bases between. DNA of the CDR3: TGTGCCAGCAGTTACTCGGGAACCAGTCCCTACGAGCAGTACTTC. Translated, it gives CASSYSGTSPYEQYF.

Here the CDR3 reads CASSQRPVERSTDTQYF. The DNA of the CDR3 is TGCGCCAGCAGCCAACGACCCGTTGAGCGGAGCACAGATACGCAGTATTTT. The chain couples TRBV4-3 to TRBJ2-3, with a tentative D call TRBD2 (5 bases). This CDR3 has 17 amino acids. The germline V and J ends were trimmed by 2 bases and 0 bases, with 15 bases remaining between them. Germline lookup yields CDR1 LGHNA and CDR2 YSLEER.

This rearrangement joins TRBV6-2 or TRBV6-3 to TRBJ1-6; D remains unclear. The V gene lost 4 bases and the J gene lost 7 bases, with 11 bases spanning the gap. Germline CDR1 and CDR2: MNHEY and SVGEGT. The CDR3 loop spans 14 amino acids. DNA of the CDR3: TGTGCCAGCAGTTTTCGGGAGCCAAATTCACCCCTCCACTTT. Translated: CASSFREPNSPLHF.

This clonotype was detected only a few times. V is TRBV7-2 and J is TRBJ1-2; tentative D call: TRBD1 (5 bases). This CDR3 region has 14 residues. Trimming shortened V by 2 bases and J by 8 bases, and 15 bases separated the two germline ends. CDR1 SGHTA and CDR2 FQGNSA come from the germline V gene. The CDR3 nucleotides are TGTGCCAGCAGCTTACACAGGCTCTCTGGAGGCTACACCTTC. This codes for CASSLHRLSGGYTF.

This clonotype was observed a handful of times. The chain is built from TRBV5-1 and TRBJ1-1, with TRBD1 identical over 8 bases. With 2 bases clipped from V and 11 bases from J, the junction kept 5 bases outside the gene matches. CDR3 size: 12 residues. The germline V gene has CDR1 SGHRS and CDR2 YFSETQ. For the CDR3, the DNA is TGCGCCAGCAGCTTACAGGGGGAGGATGCTTTCTTT. It is translated as CASSLQGEDAFF.

This clonotype was picked up a small number of times. This chain connects TRBV10-3 to TRBJ1-5, with TRBD1 identical over 7 bases. From germline, CDR1 is ENHRY and CDR2 SYGVKD. Losses at the gene ends were 4 bases for V and 0 bases for J; bases not matched to a gene: 9. The CDR3 is 17 amino acids. The DNA of the CDR3 is TGTGCCATCAGTGTCGACAGGGTTGTTTTTAGCAATCAGCCCCAGCATTTT. This codes for CAISVDRVVFSNQPQHF.